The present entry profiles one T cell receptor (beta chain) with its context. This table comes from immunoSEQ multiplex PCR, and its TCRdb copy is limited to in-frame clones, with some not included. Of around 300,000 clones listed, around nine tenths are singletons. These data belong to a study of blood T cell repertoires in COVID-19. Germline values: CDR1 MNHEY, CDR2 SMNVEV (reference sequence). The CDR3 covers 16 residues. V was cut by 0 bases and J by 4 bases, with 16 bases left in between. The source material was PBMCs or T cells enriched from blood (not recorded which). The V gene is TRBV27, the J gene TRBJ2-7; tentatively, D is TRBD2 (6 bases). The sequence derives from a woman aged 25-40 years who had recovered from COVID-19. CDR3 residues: CASSLSVGEVQYEQYF. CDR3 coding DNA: TGTGCCAGCAGTTTATCGGTCGGGGAGGTTCAGTACGAGCAGTACTTC.